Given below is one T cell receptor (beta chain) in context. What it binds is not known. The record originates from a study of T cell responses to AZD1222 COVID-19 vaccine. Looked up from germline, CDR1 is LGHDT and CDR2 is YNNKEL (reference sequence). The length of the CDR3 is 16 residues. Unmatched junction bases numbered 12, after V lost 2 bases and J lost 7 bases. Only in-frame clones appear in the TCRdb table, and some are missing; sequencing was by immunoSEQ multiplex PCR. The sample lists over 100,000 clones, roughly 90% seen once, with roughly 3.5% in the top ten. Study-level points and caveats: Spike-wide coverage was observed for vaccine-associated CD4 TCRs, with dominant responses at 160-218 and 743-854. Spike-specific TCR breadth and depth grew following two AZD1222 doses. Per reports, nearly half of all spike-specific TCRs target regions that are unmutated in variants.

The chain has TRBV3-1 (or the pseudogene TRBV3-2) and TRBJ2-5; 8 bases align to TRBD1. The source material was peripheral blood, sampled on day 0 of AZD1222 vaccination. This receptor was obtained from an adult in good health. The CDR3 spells CASSQSPGQAMGTQYF. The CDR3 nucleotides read TGTGCCAGCAGCCAATCCCCGGGACAGGCCATGGGGACCCAGTACTTC.